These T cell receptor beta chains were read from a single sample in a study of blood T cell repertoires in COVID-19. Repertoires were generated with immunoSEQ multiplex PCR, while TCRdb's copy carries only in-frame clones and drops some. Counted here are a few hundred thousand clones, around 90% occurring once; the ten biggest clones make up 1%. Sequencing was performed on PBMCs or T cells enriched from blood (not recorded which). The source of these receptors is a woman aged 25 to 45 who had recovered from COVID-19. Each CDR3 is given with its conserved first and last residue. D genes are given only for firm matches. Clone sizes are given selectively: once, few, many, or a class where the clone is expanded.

CASSQTPGSEQYF TGCGCCAGCAGCCAAACTCCCGGGTCCGAGCAGTACTTC . . TRBJ2-7 TRBV4-3
CASSLVSGVSTDTQYF TGCGCCAGCAGCTTGGTTAGCGGGGTTAGCACAGATACGCAGTATTTT . TRBD2 TRBJ2-3 TRBV5-1
CASSETGQSYEQYF TGTGCCAGCAGTGAGACTGGTCAGAGCTACGAGCAGTACTTC once . TRBJ2-7 TRBV6-1
CAWRGTGNNSPLHF TGTGCCTGGAGGGGGACAGGAAATAATTCACCCCTCCACTTT . TRBD1 TRBJ1-6 TRBV30
CASSGGTVNTEAFF TGTGCCAGCAGCGGCGGGACAGTGAACACTGAAGCTTTCTTT . TRBD1 TRBJ1-1 TRBV7-8
CAISGGYLQETQYF TGTGCCATCAGTGGAGGCTACTTGCAAGAGACCCAGTACTTC . . TRBJ2-5 TRBV10-3
CASSLNTGERTQYF TGCGCCAGCAGCCTAAATACAGGGGAACGGACCCAGTACTTC . TRBD1 TRBJ2-5 TRBV5-1
CASSRQIEAFF TGTGCCAGCAGCCGACAGATTGAAGCTTTCTTT . . TRBJ1-1 TRBV2
CASSPRGGYEQYF TGTGCCAGCTCACCAAGGGGGGGGTACGAGCAGTACTTC once . TRBJ2-7 TRBV18
CSASEPQVREQYF TGCAGTGCTAGTGAGCCTCAGGTACGGGAGCAGTACTTC . . TRBJ2-7 TRBV20-1
CASSPFEGPLEGLFF TGTGCCAGCAGCCCTTTTGAAGGGCCCTTGGAGGGACTGTTTTTT . . TRBJ1-4 TRBV9
CASSFQRGFTEAFF TGTGCCAGCAGTTTTCAGAGGGGGTTCACTGAAGCTTTCTTT . . TRBJ1-1 TRBV6-2/TRBV6-3
CASSSKAGTEAFF TGTGCCAGTAGTTCAAAGGCGGGCACTGAAGCTTTCTTT . . TRBJ1-1 TRBV19
CASSRLAGGPGELFF TGTGCCAGCAGCCGCCTAGCGGGGGGCCCCGGGGAGCTGTTTTTT . TRBD2 TRBJ2-2 TRBV5-4
CASTTLQVYTGELFF TGTGCCAGCACAACTCTACAGGTTTACACCGGGGAGCTGTTTTTT . . TRBJ2-2 TRBV28
CASSQAFGTSSYEQYF TGTGCCAGCAGCCAAGCTTTTGGGACAAGTTCCTACGAGCAGTACTTC once . TRBJ2-7 TRBV3-1/TRBV3-2
CASARQGTEAFF TGTGCCAGCGCTAGACAGGGGACTGAAGCTTTCTTT . TRBD1 TRBJ1-1 TRBV7-9
CASSQGANYEQYF TGTGCCAGCAGCCAGGGGGCAAACTACGAGCAGTACTTC . . TRBJ2-7 TRBV16
CASSQAQGTVGAFF TGTGCCAGCAGCCAAGCCCAGGGGACGGTGGGGGCTTTCTTT . . TRBJ1-1 TRBV14
CASSLGGTAYEQYF TGTGCCAGCAGCTTAGGCGGGACCGCCTACGAGCAGTACTTC once . TRBJ2-7 TRBV7-2
CASSPNQGSDQPQHF TGTGCCAGCTCACCTAACCAGGGGAGTGATCAGCCCCAGCATTTT . . TRBJ1-5 TRBV18
CSVLTSGRSNEQFF TGCAGCGTTCTGACTAGCGGGAGGTCTAATGAGCAGTTCTTC . TRBD2 TRBJ2-1 TRBV29-1
CASSQEGAGGSTDTQYF TGCGCCAGCAGCCAAGAGGGGGCGGGGGGAAGCACAGATACGCAGTATTTT . TRBD2 TRBJ2-3 TRBV4-1
CAWSVGLAGKLFF TGTGCCTGGAGTGTAGGGCTAGCGGGGAAGCTGTTTTTT . TRBD2 TRBJ2-2 TRBV30